Detailed here is one T cell receptor (beta chain). This entry comes from a study of OX40 agonist ivuxolimab in advanced cancers. No patient had autoimmune disease or received systemic immunosuppression. Method: immunoSEQ multiplex PCR; TCRdb's copy keeps in-frame clones and lacks some. The sample has about 20,000 clones; 90% to 95% are singletons. The clonotype comes from an adult with an advanced solid tumor such as melanoma, head and neck, liver or kidney cancer. The sequencing used CD4+ or CD8+ T cells sorted from blood, collected in a trial of the OX40 agonist ivuxolimab.

The DNA for the CDR3 is TGTGCCAGCAGCCCAATTCGACAGGGAATGGACCAAGAGACCCAGTACTTC. Amino acid sequence: CASSPIRQGMDQETQYF. This chain uses TRBV2 with TRBJ2-5, with 7 bases fitting TRBD1. The CDR3 covers 17 residues. V gave up 6 bases and J gave up 0 bases; unmatched junction bases: 13. Germline V gives CDR1 SNHLY, CDR2 FYNNEI. The whole variable domain, remainder taken from reference TRBV2 and TRBJ2-5, is EPEVTQTPSHQVTQMGQEVILRCVPISNHLYFYWYRQILGQKVEFLVSFYNNEISEKSEIFDDQFSVERPDGSNFTLKIRSTKLEDSAMYFCASSPIRQGMDQETQYFGPGTRLLVL.